The 29 T cell receptor beta chains in this list originate from one sample, sequenced in a study of blood T cell repertoires in COVID-19. Measured with immunoSEQ multiplex PCR; TCRdb has only the in-frame clones, and not every one. The sample has about 240,000 clones; roughly 83% are singletons. The sequenced sample was peripheral blood. The receptors stem from a woman over 75 with acute or convalescent COVID-19.

This clone was detected only a few times. The chain couples TRBV10-3 to TRBJ2-2, with D maybe TRBD1 (6 bases). Germline V lookup: CDR1 ENHRY, CDR2 SYGVKD. The CDR3 loop spans 15 amino acids. Trimming took 4 bases from V and 3 from J, leaving 12 bases between them. CDR3 DNA sequence: TGTGCCATCAGTGCTCAGGGGCCCCACACCGGGGAGCTGTTTTTT. This sequence encodes CAISAQGPHTGELFF.

The chain is built from TRBV19 and TRBJ1-2, with TRBD1 matching over 10 bases. The length of the CDR3 is 15 residues. The germline V gene encodes CDR1 LNHDA and CDR2 SQIVND (reference sequence). The V gene end was trimmed by 3 bases and the J gene end by 4 bases; junction bases not matched to a gene: 5. The DNA for the CDR3 is TGTGCCAGTAGTATGGGACAGGGGCCCTCCTATGGCTACACCTTC. Protein: CASSMGQGPSYGYTF.

The chain links TRBV7-2 to TRBJ2-7; D is possibly TRBD1 (5 bases). V dropped 2 bases and J dropped 6 bases, with 23 bases sitting between them. The germline CDR1 and CDR2 sequences are SGHTA and FQGNSA. The CDR3 is 17 residues long. The CDR3 DNA follows: TGTGCCAGCAGCTTAATCCTGCCGACAGTTTTAGCAGGCGAGCAGTACTTC. Its protein is CASSLILPTVLAGEQYF.

This chain links TRBV3-1 (or the pseudogene TRBV3-2) with TRBJ1-4; 9 bases match TRBD1. V lost 4 bases and J lost 3; bases outside the gene matches: 3. Germline CDR1 reads LGHDT; CDR2 reads YNNKEL (reference sequence). The CDR3 is 15 residues long. In DNA form, the CDR3 reads TGTGCCAGCAGCCTACAGGGGGCGTCTAATGAAAAACTGTTTTTT. Translating gives CASSLQGASNEKLFF.

The V call is TRBV18, the J call TRBJ2-2; D perhaps matches TRBD1 (5 bases). The CDR3 extends over 15 amino acids. Germline values: CDR1 KGHSH, CDR2 LQKENI. V lost 3 bases to trimming and J lost 8 bases, with 16 bases between them. CDR3 DNA sequence: TGTGCCAGCTCACCGGTAGGACAAAGCCTGGGGGAGCTGTTTTTT. Protein sequence: CASSPVGQSLGELFF. Full variable domain (outside the CDR3, taken from reference TRBV18 and TRBJ2-2): NAGVMQNPRHLVRRRGQEARLRCSPMKGHSHVYWYRQLPEEGLKFMVYLQKENIIDESGMPKERFSAEFPKEGPSILRIQQVVRGDSAAYFCASSPVGQSLGELFFGEGSRLTVL.

The V and J genes are TRBV29-1 and TRBJ1-2; D is unclear. Germline V gene lookup returns CDR1 SQVTM and CDR2 ANQGSEA. V was clipped by 5 bases and J by 4 bases, with 11 bases between them. The CDR3 contains 12 residues. The CDR3 DNA is TGCAGCGTTTTACGGGGTGGCTATGGCTACACCTTC. Amino acid sequence: CSVLRGGYGYTF.

This chain uses TRBV11-2 with TRBJ2-3, with 7 bases aligning to TRBD2. With 5 bases clipped from V and 3 bases from J, the junction kept 5 bases outside the gene matches. Germline CDR1 SGHAT, CDR2 FQNNGV. CDR3 length: 14 amino acids. In DNA form, the CDR3 reads TGTGCCAGCAGCCAAAGCGGGAAAACAGATACGCAGTATTTT. This encodes CASSQSGKTDTQYF. The variable domain in full, with the rest retrieved from reference TRBV11-2 and TRBJ2-3, is EAGVAQSPRYKIIEKRQSVAFWCNPISGHATLYWYQQILGQGPKLLIQFQNNGVVDDSQLPKDRFSAERLKGVDSTLKIQPAKLEDSAVYLCASSQSGKTDTQYFGPGTRLTVL.

V gene TRBV24-1 combines with J gene TRBJ1-2, with D tentatively TRBD1 (5 bases). This CDR3 region has 14 residues. The germline gives CDR1 KGHDR, CDR2 SFDVKD. Deletions cut 6 bases from V and 4 bases from J, with 14 bases between. The CDR3 nucleotides read TGTGCCACCAGTTCCTCGGACATCCCCTATGGCTACACCTTC. Its protein product is CATSSSDIPYGYTF.

With respect to this clone: The identical CDR3 is also encoded by other nucleotide sequences in the sample. This chain joins TRBV9 and TRBJ2-5; D is perhaps TRBD2 (7 bases). V was pared by 0 bases and J by 2 bases, with 11 bases between. This CDR3 comprises 15 residues. Germline CDR1 SGDLS, CDR2 YYNGEE. The CDR3: CASSVGRGGQETQYF. The CDR3 region has the DNA TGTGCCAGCAGCGTAGGTAGGGGGGGACAAGAGACCCAGTACTTC.

The chain uses TRBV9 and TRBJ2-2, with TRBD1 matching 9 bases. The CDR3 length is 15 residues. The junction had 5 bases not matched to a gene; V was cut back by 4 bases and J by 4 bases. Germline assignment: CDR1 SGDLS and CDR2 YYNGEE. CDR3 sequence (DNA): TGTGCCAGCAGCATCCGGGACAGGGTCACCGGGGAGCTGTTTTTT. Translating gives CASSIRDRVTGELFF.

The CDR3 here is CAILRVPSNEQFF. CDR3 bases: TGTGCCATCTTACGGGTTCCCTCCAATGAGCAGTTCTTC. V is TRBV10-3 and J is TRBJ2-1; D is undetermined. Germline CDR1 and CDR2: ENHRY and SYGVKD. CDR3 size: 13 residues. The V end lost 8 bases, the J end lost 6 bases, and 14 bases lay between the germline ends.

This clone was found a few times. This sequence joins TRBV7-8 and TRBJ2-7, with TRBD2 matching 10 bases. The ends lost 5 bases at V and 2 bases at J; junction bases unmatched: 6. The CDR3 is made up of 15 amino acids. Germline CDR1 and CDR2: SGHVS and FQNEAQ. CDR3 sequence (DNA): TGTGCCAGCAGCCAGCGGGGGGGCCTCGCCTACGAGCAGTACTTC. Amino acid sequence: CASSQRGGLAYEQYF.

CDR3 DNA: TGTGCCAGCAGCCAAGCAGGGTCTGGGCATGAAAAACTGTTTTTT. The encoded protein is CASSQAGSGHEKLFF. The chain joins TRBV3-1 (or the pseudogene TRBV3-2) to TRBJ1-4; possible D gene TRBD1, 5 bases. V lost 1 base to trimming and J lost 6 bases, with 12 bases between them. The CDR3 covers 15 residues. The germline V gene encodes CDR1 LGHDT and CDR2 YNNKEL (reference sequence).

J is TRBJ1-2 and V is TRBV5-6; 12 bases are shared with TRBD1. Trimming cost V 4 bases and J 5 bases; bases outside gene matches: 12. The CDR3 runs 17 residues. The germline gives CDR1 SGHDT, CDR2 YYEEEE. DNA for the CDR3: TGTGCCAGCAGCAGAGGGACAGGGGGCTCTAAGAAATATGGCTACACCTTC. It yields the protein CASSRGTGGSKKYGYTF.

In its sample, this clone was seen once. The rearrangement uses TRBV3-1 (or the pseudogene TRBV3-2) and TRBJ1-6; D perhaps matches TRBD1 (5 bases). V shed 1 base and J shed 10 bases, with 17 bases lying between them. The CDR3 is made up of 16 amino acids. Germline loops: CDR1 LGHDT, CDR2 YNNKEL (reference sequence). CDR3 nucleotide sequence: TGTGCCAGCAGCCAAGGGCGGGGGGGTATTGGGTCACCCCTCCACTTT. Residues: CASSQGRGGIGSPLHF.

The genes are TRBV24-1 and TRBJ2-7, with TRBD1 matching 7 bases. Germline CDR1 KGHDR, CDR2 SFDVKD. This CDR3 region has 14 residues. The V gene end was trimmed by 0 bases and the J gene end by 7 bases; junction bases not matched to a gene: 5. The DNA for the CDR3 is TGTGCCACCAGTGATTTGTCCCCAGGGGGTGAGCAGTACTTC. This sequence encodes CATSDLSPGGEQYF.

A remark on this clone: This CDR3 is also generated by other DNA sequences in the sample. The J gene is TRBJ2-5, the V gene TRBV28; 7 nucleotides line up with TRBD2. From germline, CDR1 is MDHEN and CDR2 SYDVKM. With V trimmed by 2 bases and J by 2 bases, 2 bases remained unmatched. The CDR3 is 14 residues long. In nucleotides, the CDR3 is TGTGCCAGCAGTTTAGCGGGGGTTCAAGAGACCCAGTACTTC. Its protein is CASSLAGVQETQYF. The full variable domain, in which reference TRBV28 and TRBJ2-5 provide the parts outside the CDR3, is DVKVTQSSRYLVKRTGEKVFLECVQDMDHENMFWYRQDPGLGLRLIYFSYDVKMKEKGDIPEGYSVSREKKERFSLILESASTNQTSMYLCASSLAGVQETQYFGPGTRLLVL.

This clone is a singleton in its sample. This sequence joins TRBV2 and TRBJ1-5, with 8 positions matching TRBD1. The germline V gene encodes CDR1 SNHLY and CDR2 FYNNEI. The V gene end was trimmed by 2 bases and the J gene end by 7 bases; junction bases not matched to a gene: 7. CDR3 size: 15 residues. As DNA, the CDR3 is TGTGCCAGCAGTGAACGGACAGGGTATCACCAGCCCCAGCATTTT. Protein sequence: CASSERTGYHQPQHF.

This clone appeared once. The rearrangement uses TRBV5-1 and TRBJ1-2, with 11 bases lining up with TRBD1. Per the germline V gene, CDR1 is SGHRS and CDR2 is YFSETQ. The CDR3 covers 14 residues. V was clipped by 3 bases and J by 8 bases; unmatched bases: 6. The CDR3 loop is CASSSPGQGVGYTF. The CDR3 DNA reads as TGCGCCAGCAGCTCGCCGGGACAGGGGGTAGGCTACACCTTC.

The chain employs TRBV11-2 and TRBJ2-1; 9 bases align to TRBD1. The CDR3 runs to 15 residues. The V segment lost 10 bases and the J segment 1 base; nucleotides outside the gene matches: 8. From germline, CDR1 is SGHAT and CDR2 FQNNGV. The CDR3, as DNA: TGTGCCACGGTGTCCGACAGGGGGTCCTACAATGAGCAGTTCTTC. This encodes CATVSDRGSYNEQFF.

J is TRBJ2-3 and V is TRBV4-2, with a tentative D call TRBD2 (5 bases). The CDR3 contains 14 residues. V lost 4 bases, J lost 4 bases, and 12 bases lay in between. Germline V gene lookup returns CDR1 LGHNA and CDR2 YNFKEQ. CDR3 DNA: TGTGCCAGCAGCCCCGCCGAGAGGGCAGATACGCAGTATTTT. Protein: CASSPAERADTQYF.

The chain recombines TRBV5-6 with TRBJ1-6, with TRBD1 matching over 8 bases. Trimming took 7 bases from V and 8 from J; bases not matched to a gene: 11. The CDR3 extends over 15 amino acids. Germline V gene sequence: CDR1 SGHDT, CDR2 YYEEEE. The CDR3 nucleotides are TGTGCCAGCGGATTCAGGGGGCGCCTAGATTCACCCCTCCACTTT. Its translation is CASGFRGRLDSPLHF.

This clone has only one observation. The chain carries TRBV2 and TRBJ2-4; 9 bases map to TRBD2. CDR3 size: 17 residues. J was trimmed by 1 base and V by 3 bases; bases with no gene match: 7. The germline V gene encodes CDR1 SNHLY and CDR2 FYNNEI. CDR3 amino acids: CASSEAGGPLAKNIQYF. For the CDR3, the DNA is TGTGCCAGCAGTGAGGCGGGGGGGCCGTTGGCCAAAAACATTCAGTACTTC.

The J gene is TRBJ2-5, the V gene TRBV4-1, with D perhaps TRBD1 (7 bases). This CDR3 contains 15 residues. CDR1 is MGHRA, CDR2 YSYEKL, per germline. V lost 3 bases to trimming and J lost 5 bases, with 16 bases between them. CDR3 nucleotide sequence: TGCGCCAGCAGCCACCCCAGGGGGGCGGAGGAGACCCAGTACTTC. Translation gives CASSHPRGAEETQYF.

This chain links TRBV7-3 with TRBJ2-5, with TRBD1 identical over 7 bases. Germline CDR1 SGHTA, CDR2 FQGTGA. This CDR3 comprises 13 residues. Trimming took 4 bases from V and 2 from J; bases not matched to a gene: 1. The CDR3 DNA sequence: TGTGCCAGCAGCTCGGGACAGCAAGAGACCCAGTACTTC. Translated, it gives CASSSGQQETQYF.

The DNA of the CDR3 is TGTGCCAGCAGTTCACCCCGGTTGGGACAGGGGGTTTATGGCTACACCTTC. This sequence encodes CASSSPRLGQGVYGYTF. The rearrangement links TRBV28 to TRBJ1-2; 11 positions match TRBD1. The CDR3 length is 17 residues. The germline V gene has CDR1 MDHEN and CDR2 SYDVKM. The J segment lost 5 bases and the V segment lost 4 bases, leaving 12 bases of the junction unmatched.

V is TRBV7-3 and J is TRBJ2-7; TRBD2 agrees at 7 bases. The CDR3 runs 13 residues. V was pared by 2 bases and J by 2 bases, with 0 bases of the junction left unmatched. The germline CDR1 and CDR2 sequences are SGHTA and FQGTGA. The CDR3 sequence: CASSLRGAYEQYF. The CDR3, as DNA: TGTGCCAGCAGCTTACGGGGGGCCTACGAGCAGTACTTC.

This rearrangement joins TRBV19 to TRBJ1-2, with a weak D call TRBD1 (6 bases). CDR1 and CDR2 from the germline V gene are LNHDA and SQIVND (reference sequence). V was pared by 5 bases and J by 4 bases, with 14 bases between. This CDR3 has 14 amino acids. The CDR3 sequence: CASSPRQDSYGYTF. The DNA of the CDR3 is TGTGCCAGTAGTCCCCGACAGGACTCCTATGGCTACACCTTC.

The V call is TRBV3-1 (or the pseudogene TRBV3-2), the J call TRBJ1-5, with 8 bases aligning to TRBD1. Germline values: CDR1 LGHDT, CDR2 YNNKEL (reference sequence). This CDR3 contains 14 residues. V gave up 2 bases and J gave up 6 bases; unmatched junction bases: 3. CDR3 region: CASSQLTGVQPQHF. DNA for the CDR3: TGTGCCAGCAGCCAACTGACAGGGGTTCAGCCCCAGCATTTT.